This T cell receptor (beta chain) was captured in a study of response to subunit inactivated influenza vaccine. This clonotype has a handful of counts. Antigen specificity is unknown. General study findings and limits: Authors suggested seasonal influenza vaccinations each recruit few new T cells.

V was clipped by 2 bases and J by 2 bases, with 13 bases between them. The germline V gene has CDR1 DFQATT and CDR2 SNEGSKA (reference sequence). The CDR3 runs 14 residues. MiXCR, run by TCRdb on the RT-PCR reads, gives a single entry per CDR3 protein. In the table there are 610,000 or so distinct CDR3 sequences, about 15% of which are singletons. The receptor's source is a man over 45 who received an inactivated influenza vaccine. The chain couples TRBV20-1 to TRBJ2-7; D gene uncertain. This specimen was PBMCs from blood, taken 11 to 12 days after vaccination. As DNA, the CDR3 is TGCAGTGCTAGACTACCGCCGCCCCCCTACGAGCAGTACTTC. This encodes CSARLPPPPYEQYF.